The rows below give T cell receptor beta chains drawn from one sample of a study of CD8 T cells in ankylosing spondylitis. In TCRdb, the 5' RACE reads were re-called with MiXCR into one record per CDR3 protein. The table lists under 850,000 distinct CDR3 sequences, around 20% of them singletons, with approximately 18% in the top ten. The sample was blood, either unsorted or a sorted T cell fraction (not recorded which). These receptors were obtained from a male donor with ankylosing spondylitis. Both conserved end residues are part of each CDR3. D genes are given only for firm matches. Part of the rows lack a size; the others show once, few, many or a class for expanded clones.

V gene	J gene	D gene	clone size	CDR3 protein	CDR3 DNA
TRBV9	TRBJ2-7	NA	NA	CASSTVGEQYF	TGTGCCAGCAGCACAGTAGGGGAGCAGTACTTC
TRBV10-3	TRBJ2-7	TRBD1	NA	CAISEIDRAKTYEQYF	TGTGCCATCAGTGAGATCGACAGGGCCAAGACCTACGAGCAGTACTTC
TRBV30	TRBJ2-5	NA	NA	CAWSVGRGAQETQYF	TGTGCCTGGAGTGTAGGTCGGGGGGCCCAAGAGACCCAGTACTTC
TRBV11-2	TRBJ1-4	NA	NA	CASSVGRSSEKLFF	TGTGCCAGCAGCGTCGGGCGGTCGAGTGAAAAACTGTTTTTT
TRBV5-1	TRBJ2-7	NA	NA	CASSLAVTREQYF	TGCGCCAGCAGCTTGGCTGTGACAAGGGAGCAGTACTTC
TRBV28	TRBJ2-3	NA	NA	CASSLYSGVGTDTQYF	TGTGCCAGCAGTTTATATTCGGGGGTGGGCACAGATACGCAGTATTTT
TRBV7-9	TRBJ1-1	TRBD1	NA	CASSLVGQGYTEAFF	TGTGCCAGCAGCTTAGTAGGACAGGGCTACACTGAAGCTTTCTTT
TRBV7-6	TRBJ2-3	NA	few	CASSRGGGWSYTQYF	TGTGCCAGCAGCCGAGGGGGGGGGTGGTCCTATACGCAGTATTTT
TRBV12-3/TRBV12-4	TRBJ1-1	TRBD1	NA	CASRLGQGNTEAFF	TGTGCCAGCAGATTGGGACAGGGAAACACTGAAGCTTTCTTT
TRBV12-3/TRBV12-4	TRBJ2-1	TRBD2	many	CASSFLAGGFYNEQFF	TGTGCCAGCAGTTTCTTAGCGGGGGGATTCTACAATGAGCAGTTCTTC
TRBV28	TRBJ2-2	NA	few	CASSYPGSRVNTGELFF	TGTGCCAGCAGTTACCCAGGGTCGCGGGTGAACACCGGGGAGCTGTTTTTT
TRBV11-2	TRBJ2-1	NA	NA	CASSLETTYNEQFF	TGTGCCAGCAGCTTAGAGACAACCTACAATGAGCAGTTCTTC
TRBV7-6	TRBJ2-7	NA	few	CASSLSSGTTYEQYF	TGTGCCAGCAGCTTAAGCAGTGGGACCACCTACGAGCAGTACTTC
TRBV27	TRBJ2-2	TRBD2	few	CASSSTLGLAGAGELFF	TGTGCCAGCAGTTCAACCCTGGGGCTAGCGGGAGCCGGGGAGCTGTTTTTT
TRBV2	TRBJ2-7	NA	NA	CASTSGSYEQYF	TGTGCCAGCACCAGCGGGTCCTACGAGCAGTACTTC
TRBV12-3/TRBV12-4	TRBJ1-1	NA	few	CASSTLGGFNTEAFF	TGTGCCAGCAGTACCCTGGGTGGGTTCAACACTGAAGCTTTCTTT
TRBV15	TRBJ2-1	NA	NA	CATSRARAGSVGNEQFF	TGTGCCACCAGCAGGGCCCGGGCGGGGAGTGTCGGGAATGAGCAGTTCTTC
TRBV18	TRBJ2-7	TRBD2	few	CASSPPGSGGEQYF	TGTGCCAGCTCACCACCGGGTAGCGGGGGCGAGCAGTACTTC
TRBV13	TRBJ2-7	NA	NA	CASSLGAGISYEQYF	TGTGCCAGCAGCTTAGGGGCAGGGATCTCCTACGAGCAGTACTTC
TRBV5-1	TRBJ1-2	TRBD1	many	CASSVDRANYGYTF	TGCGCCAGCAGCGTCGACAGGGCCAACTATGGCTACACCTTC
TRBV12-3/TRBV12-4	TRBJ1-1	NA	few	CARYRNTEAFF	TGTGCCAGATACAGGAACACTGAAGCTTTCTTT
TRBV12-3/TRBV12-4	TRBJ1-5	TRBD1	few	CASSFGQGGIQPQHF	TGTGCCAGCAGTTTTGGTCAGGGGGGCATTCAGCCCCAGCATTTT
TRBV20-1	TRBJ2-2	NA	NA	CSATGTGGTSGQPSGELFF	TGCAGTGCGACCGGGACAGGGGGGACTAGCGGGCAGCCTTCCGGGGAGCTGTTTTTT
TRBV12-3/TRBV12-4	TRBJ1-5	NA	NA	CASSLAQQGRHNQPQHF	TGTGCCAGCAGTTTAGCGCAACAGGGTAGGCACAATCAGCCCCAGCATTTT
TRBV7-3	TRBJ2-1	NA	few	CASSLYGGDEQFF	TGTGCCAGCAGCTTATACGGGGGCGATGAGCAGTTCTTC
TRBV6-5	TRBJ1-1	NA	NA	CASSLTSGIGNEAFF	TGTGCCAGCAGCTTAACCTCGGGGATTGGAAATGAAGCTTTCTTT
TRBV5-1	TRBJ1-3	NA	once	CASSLGSLKENTIYF	TGCGCCAGCAGCTTAGGAAGTCTGAAGGAAAACACCATATATTTT
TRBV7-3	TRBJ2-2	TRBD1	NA	CASSPMTGAGGELFF	TGTGCCAGCAGCCCCATGACAGGGGCAGGCGGGGAGCTGTTTTTT
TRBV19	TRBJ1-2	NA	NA	CASTTRHSTGRRSYGYTF	TGTGCCAGTACTACAAGACATTCTACAGGTCGGCGTTCTTATGGCTACACCTTC
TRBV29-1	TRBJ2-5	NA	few	CSSLGLNSGQETQYF	TGCAGCTCCCTGGGCCTGAACAGCGGCCAAGAGACCCAGTACTTC
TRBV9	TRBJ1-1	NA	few	CASSVGMGTEAFF	TGTGCCAGCAGCGTAGGGATGGGAACTGAAGCTTTCTTT
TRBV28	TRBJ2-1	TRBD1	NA	CASSLRTGGLFF	TGTGCCAGCAGTTTAAGGACAGGGGGTCTGTTCTTC
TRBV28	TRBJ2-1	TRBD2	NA	CASGLAEEYYNEQFF	TGTGCCAGCGGACTAGCGGAGGAATATTACAATGAGCAGTTCTTC
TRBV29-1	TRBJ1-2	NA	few	CSVAVSNYGYTF	TGCAGCGTTGCTGTCTCTAACTATGGCTACACCTTC
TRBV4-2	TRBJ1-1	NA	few	CASSHLNQGGTEAFF	TGTGCCAGCAGCCACCTAAACCAGGGCGGCACTGAAGCTTTCTTT
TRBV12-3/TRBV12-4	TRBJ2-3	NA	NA	CASSYTLQDNTQYF	TGTGCCAGCAGTTACACCCTACAGGACAATACGCAGTATTTT
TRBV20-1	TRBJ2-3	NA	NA	CSAITPGTDTQYF	TGCAGTGCTATCACGCCCGGCACAGATACGCAGTATTTT
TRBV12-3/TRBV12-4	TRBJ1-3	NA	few	CASVPWGGSGNTIYF	TGTGCCAGCGTACCGTGGGGGGGCTCTGGAAACACCATATATTTT
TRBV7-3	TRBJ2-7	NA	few	CASSPNSGGEQYF	TGTGCCAGCAGCCCTAACTCCGGAGGGGAGCAGTACTTC
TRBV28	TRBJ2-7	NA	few	CASSLVGAPRGEQYF	TGTGCCAGCAGTTTAGTCGGGGCGCCGAGGGGGGAGCAGTACTTC
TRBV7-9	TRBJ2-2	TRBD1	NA	CASIWGTDTGELFF	TGTGCCAGCATCTGGGGGACAGACACCGGGGAGCTGTTTTTT
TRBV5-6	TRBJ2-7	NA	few	CASSSSSGFKQYF	TGTGCCAGCAGCTCGTCCTCCGGGTTTAAGCAGTACTTC
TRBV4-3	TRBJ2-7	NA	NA	CASSQGGQPSYEQYF	TGCGCCAGCAGCCAAGGCGGGCAGCCCTCCTACGAGCAGTACTTC
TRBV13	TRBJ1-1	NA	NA	CASTGPRGKNTEAFF	TGTGCCAGCACCGGACCCAGGGGTAAGAACACTGAAGCTTTCTTT
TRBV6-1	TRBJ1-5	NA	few	CASSRGGASNQPQHF	TGTGCCAGCAGTCGGGGGGGGGCTAGCAATCAGCCCCAGCATTTT
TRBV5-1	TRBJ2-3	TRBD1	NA	CASSPPRGLNTDTQYF	TGCGCCAGCAGCCCGCCCAGGGGGCTCAACACAGATACGCAGTATTTT
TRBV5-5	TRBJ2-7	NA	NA	CASSVALSGITTFYEQYF	TGTGCCAGCAGCGTAGCCCTTTCAGGTATTACTACGTTCTACGAGCAGTACTTC
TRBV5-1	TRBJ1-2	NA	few	CASRPQGRTGYGYTF	TGCGCCAGCAGGCCACAGGGCAGGACGGGATATGGCTACACCTTC
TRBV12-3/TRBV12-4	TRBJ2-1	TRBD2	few	CASSYPLAHENNEQFF	TGTGCCAGCAGTTACCCACTAGCGCACGAAAACAATGAGCAGTTCTTC
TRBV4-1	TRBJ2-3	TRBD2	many	CASSQGLAGGTDTQYF	TGTGCCAGCAGCCAAGGACTAGCGGGGGGCACAGATACGCAGTATTTT
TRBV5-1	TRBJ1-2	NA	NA	CASSFGQLSNYGYTF	TGCGCCAGCAGCTTTGGACAGCTATCAAACTATGGCTACACCTTC
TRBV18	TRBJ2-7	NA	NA	CASSPLSVSSEQYF	TGTGCCAGCTCACCTTTGTCAGTCTCCTCCGAGCAGTACTTC
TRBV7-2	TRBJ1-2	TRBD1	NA	CASSLAEGAVRGYTF	TGTGCCAGCAGCTTAGCGGAGGGGGCGGTGCGGGGCTACACCTTC
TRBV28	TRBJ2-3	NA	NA	CASIADHTDTQYF	TGTGCCAGTATAGCGGACCACACAGATACGCAGTATTTT